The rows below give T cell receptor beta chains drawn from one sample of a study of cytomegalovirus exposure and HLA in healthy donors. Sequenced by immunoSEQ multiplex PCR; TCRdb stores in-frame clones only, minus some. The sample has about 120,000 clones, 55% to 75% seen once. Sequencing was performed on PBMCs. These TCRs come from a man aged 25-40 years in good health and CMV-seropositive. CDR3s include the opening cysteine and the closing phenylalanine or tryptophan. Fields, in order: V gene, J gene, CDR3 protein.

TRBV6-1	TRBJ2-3	CASTPTAGVWDTQYF
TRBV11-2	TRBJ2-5	CASSRQTQETQYF
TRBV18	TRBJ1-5	CASSPAGQNNQPQHF
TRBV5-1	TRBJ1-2	CASSSGTGGNYGYTF
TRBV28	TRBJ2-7	CASSRVGSGFYEQYF
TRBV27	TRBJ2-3	CASSFSGRGADTQYF
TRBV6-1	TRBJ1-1	CASTLNHGERTEAFF
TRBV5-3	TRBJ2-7	CARSLGFEVSYEQYF
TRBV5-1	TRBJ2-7	CASSLEGEQYF
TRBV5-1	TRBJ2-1	CASSRPGLAGSRSYNEQFF
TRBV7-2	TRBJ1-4	CASSLDGGSEKLFF
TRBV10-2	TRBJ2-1	CASSESGGTYNEQFF
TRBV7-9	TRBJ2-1	CASTPLGTGDNEQFF
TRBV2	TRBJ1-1	CASSQTGSTEAFF
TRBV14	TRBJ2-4	CASSQDANIQYF
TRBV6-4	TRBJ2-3	CASSSGVGTDTQYF
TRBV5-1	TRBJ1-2	CASSRVRGFDHGYTF